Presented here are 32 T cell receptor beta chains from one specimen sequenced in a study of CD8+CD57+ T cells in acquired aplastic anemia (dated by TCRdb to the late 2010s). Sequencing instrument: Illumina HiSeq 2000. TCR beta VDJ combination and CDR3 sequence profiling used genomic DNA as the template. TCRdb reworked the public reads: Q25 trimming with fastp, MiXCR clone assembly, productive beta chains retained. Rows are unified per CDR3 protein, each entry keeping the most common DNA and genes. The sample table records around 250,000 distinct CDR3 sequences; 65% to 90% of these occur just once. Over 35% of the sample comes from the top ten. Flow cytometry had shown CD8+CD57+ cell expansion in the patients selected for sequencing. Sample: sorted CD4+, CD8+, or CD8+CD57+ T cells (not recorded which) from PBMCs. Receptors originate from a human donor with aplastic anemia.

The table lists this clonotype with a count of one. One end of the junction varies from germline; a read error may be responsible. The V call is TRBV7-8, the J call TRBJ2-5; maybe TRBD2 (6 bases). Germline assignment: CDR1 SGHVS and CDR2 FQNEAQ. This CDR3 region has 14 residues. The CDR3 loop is CATSLAADPETQYF. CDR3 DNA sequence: TGTGCCACCAGCTTAGCGGCAGACCCCGAGACGCAGTACTTC. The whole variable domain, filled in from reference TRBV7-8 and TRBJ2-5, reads GAGVSQSPRYKVAKRGQDVALRCDPISGHVSLFWYQQALGQGPEFLTYFQNEAQLDKSGLPSDRFFAERPEGSVSTLKIQRTQQEDSAVYLCATSLAADPETQYFGPGTRLLVL.

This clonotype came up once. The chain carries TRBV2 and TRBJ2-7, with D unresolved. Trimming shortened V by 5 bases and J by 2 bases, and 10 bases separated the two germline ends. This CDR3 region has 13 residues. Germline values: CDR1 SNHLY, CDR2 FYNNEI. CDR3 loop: CASSSQSPYEQYF. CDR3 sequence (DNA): TGTGCCAGCAGTTCACAGTCACCCTACGAGCAGTACTTC.

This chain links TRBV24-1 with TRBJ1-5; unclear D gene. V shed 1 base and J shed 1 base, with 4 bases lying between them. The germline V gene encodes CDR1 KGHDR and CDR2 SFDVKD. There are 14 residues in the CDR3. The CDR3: CATSDFASNQPQHF. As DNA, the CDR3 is TGTGCCACCAGTGATTTTGCCAGCAATCAGCCCCAGCATTTT.

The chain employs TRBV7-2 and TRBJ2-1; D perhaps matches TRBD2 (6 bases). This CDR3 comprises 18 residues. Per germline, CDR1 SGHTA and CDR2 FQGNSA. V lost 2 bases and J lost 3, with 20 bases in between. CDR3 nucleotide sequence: TGTGCCAGCAGCTTAACCGAGGCCCGGGACTCCTACTACAATGAGCAGTTCTTC. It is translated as CASSLTEARDSYYNEQFF.

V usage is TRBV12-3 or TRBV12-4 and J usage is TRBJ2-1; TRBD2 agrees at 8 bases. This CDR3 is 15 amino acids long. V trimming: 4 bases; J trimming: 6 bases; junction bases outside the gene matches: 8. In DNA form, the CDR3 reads TGTGCCAGCAGTTCGGGGGGGGAAACCTGCAATGAGCAGTTCTTC. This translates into CASSSGGETCNEQFF.

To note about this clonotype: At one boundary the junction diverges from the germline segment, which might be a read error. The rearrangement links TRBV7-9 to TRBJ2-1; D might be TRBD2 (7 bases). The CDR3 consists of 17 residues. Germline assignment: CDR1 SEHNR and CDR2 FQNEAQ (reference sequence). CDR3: CASSHEGEGGGEHEQFF. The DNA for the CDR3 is TGCGCCAGCAGCCACGAAGGAGAAGGGGGAGGGGAGCATGAGCAGTTCTTC.

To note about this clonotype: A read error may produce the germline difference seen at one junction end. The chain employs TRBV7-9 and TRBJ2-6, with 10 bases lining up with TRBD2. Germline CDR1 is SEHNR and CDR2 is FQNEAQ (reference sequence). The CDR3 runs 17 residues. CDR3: CAGSFQRSGGGDEVLTF. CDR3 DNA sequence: TGTGCCGGCAGCTTTCAAAGAAGCGGGGGGGGCGATGAGGTCCTGACTTTC.

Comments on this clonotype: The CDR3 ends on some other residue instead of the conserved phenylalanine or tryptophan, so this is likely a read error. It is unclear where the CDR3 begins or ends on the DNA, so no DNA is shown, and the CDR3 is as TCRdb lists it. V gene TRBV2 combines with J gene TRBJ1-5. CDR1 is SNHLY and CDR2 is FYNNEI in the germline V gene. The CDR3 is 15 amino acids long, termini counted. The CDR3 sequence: CASSFTNGLTQIQSI.

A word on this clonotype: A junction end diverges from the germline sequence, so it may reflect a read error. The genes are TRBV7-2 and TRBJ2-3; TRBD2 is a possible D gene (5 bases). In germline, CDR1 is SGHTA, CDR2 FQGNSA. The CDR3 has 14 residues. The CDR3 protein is CASSSADAPDTQPF. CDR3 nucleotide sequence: TGTGCCAGCAGCTCAGCGGATGCGCCCGATACGCAGCCTTTT.

CDR3 protein: CASSLRRSGGCEQYF. CDR3 DNA sequence: TGTGCCAGCAGCTTACGGAGAAGCGGGGGGTGCGAGCAGTACTTC. The V call is TRBV7-9, the J call TRBJ2-7; 9 nucleotides align to TRBD2. Per the germline V gene, CDR1 is SEHNR and CDR2 is FQNEAQ (reference sequence). Trimming at V came to 2 bases and at J to 6 bases, leaving 8 bases not matched to a gene. The CDR3 is made up of 15 amino acids.

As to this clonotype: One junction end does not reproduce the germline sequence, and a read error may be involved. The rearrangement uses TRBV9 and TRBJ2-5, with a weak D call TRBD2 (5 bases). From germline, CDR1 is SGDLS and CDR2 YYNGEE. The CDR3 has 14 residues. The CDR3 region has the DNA TGTGCCACCAGCAGAGGGAGCCAGCAAGAGACCCCGCACTTC. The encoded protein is CATSRGSQQETPHF.

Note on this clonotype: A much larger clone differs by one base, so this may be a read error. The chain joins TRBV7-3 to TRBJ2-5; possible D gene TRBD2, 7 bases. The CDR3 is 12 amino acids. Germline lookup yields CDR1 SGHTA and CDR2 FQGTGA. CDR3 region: CASLGGAETQSF. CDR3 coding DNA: TGTGCCAGCCTTGGGGGGGCGGAGACCCAGTCCTTC. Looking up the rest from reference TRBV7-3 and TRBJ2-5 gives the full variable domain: GAGVSQTPSNKVTEKGKYVELRCDPISGHTALYWYRQSLGQGPEFLIYFQGTGAADDSGLPNDRFFAVRPEGSVSTLKIQRTERGDSAVYLCASLGGAETQSFGPGTRLLVL.

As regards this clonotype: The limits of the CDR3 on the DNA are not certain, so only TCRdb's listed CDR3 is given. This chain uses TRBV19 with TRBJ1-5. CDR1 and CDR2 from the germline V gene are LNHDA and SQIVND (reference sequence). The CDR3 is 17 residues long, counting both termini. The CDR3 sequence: CASSIAGGSYNEQFFDF.

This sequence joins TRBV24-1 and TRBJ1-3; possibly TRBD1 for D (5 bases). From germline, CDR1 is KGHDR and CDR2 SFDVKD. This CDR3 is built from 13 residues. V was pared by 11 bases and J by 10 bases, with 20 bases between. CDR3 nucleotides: TGTGCCAGCAGGGCAGGAGGGACTGAGACCATATATTTT. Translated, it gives CASRAGGTETIYF.

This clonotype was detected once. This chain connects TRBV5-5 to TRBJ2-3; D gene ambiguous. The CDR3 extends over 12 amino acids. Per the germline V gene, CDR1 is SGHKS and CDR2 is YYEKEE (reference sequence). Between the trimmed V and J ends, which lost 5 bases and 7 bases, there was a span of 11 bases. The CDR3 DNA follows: TGTGCCAGCAGTTTATGTCAACATACGCAGTATTTT. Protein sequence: CASSLCQHTQYF.

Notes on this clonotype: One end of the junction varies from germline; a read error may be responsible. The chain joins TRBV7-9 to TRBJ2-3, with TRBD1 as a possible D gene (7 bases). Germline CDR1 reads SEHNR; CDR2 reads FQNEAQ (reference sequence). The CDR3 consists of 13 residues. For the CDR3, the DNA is TGTGCTAGCAGGCAGGGGGGTAATTCACCCCTCTACTTT. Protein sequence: CASRQGGNSPLYF.

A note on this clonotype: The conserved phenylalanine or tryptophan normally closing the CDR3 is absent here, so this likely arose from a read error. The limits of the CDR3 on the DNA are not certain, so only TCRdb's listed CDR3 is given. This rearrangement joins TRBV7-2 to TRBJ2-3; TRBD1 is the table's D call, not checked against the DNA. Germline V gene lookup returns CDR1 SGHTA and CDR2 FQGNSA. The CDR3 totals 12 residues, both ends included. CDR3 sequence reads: CASSAGSHTQLL.

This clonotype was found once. For the CDR3, the DNA is TGTGCCAGCAGCGTAGTATCCGAGACGCAGTTTTTT. It codes for CASSVVSETQFF. The chain carries TRBV2 and TRBJ2-2, with unresolved D. Germline assignment: CDR1 SNHLY and CDR2 FYNNEI. The CDR3 totals 12 residues. V dropped 6 bases and J dropped 16 bases, with 18 bases sitting between them.

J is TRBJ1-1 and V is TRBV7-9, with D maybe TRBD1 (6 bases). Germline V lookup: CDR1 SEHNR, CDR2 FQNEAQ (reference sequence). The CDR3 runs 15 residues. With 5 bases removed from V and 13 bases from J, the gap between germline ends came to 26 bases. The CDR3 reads CASSGGARRGEQYFF. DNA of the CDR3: TGTGCCAGCAGCGGGGGGGCGCGCCGAGGGGAGCAGTATTTCTTT. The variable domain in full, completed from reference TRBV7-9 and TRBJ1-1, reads DTGVSQNPRHKITKRGQNVTFRCDPISEHNRLYWYRQTLGQGPEFLTYFQNEAQLEKSRLLSDRFSAERPKGSFSTLEIQRTEQGDSAMYLCASSGGARRGEQYFFGQGTRLTVV.

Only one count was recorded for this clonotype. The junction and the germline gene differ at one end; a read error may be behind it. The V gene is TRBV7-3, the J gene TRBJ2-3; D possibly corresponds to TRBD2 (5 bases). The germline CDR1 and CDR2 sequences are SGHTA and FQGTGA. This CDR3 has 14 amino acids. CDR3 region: CASSHAGEGNAHPF. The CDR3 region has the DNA TGTGCCAGCAGCCACGCAGGAGAGGGCAATGCTCACCCCTTT.

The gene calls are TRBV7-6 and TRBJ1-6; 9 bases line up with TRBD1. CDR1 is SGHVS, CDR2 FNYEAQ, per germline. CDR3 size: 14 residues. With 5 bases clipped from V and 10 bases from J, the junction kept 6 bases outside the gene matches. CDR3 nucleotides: TGTGCCAGCAGCCCGGACAGGGGCCACTCACCCCTCCACTTT. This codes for CASSPDRGHSPLHF.

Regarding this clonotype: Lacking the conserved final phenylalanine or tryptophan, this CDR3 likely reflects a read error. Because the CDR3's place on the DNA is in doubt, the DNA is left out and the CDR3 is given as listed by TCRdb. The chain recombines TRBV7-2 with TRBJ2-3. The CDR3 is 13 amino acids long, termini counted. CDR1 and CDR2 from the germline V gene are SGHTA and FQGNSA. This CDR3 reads CASSLAGRAEPYY.

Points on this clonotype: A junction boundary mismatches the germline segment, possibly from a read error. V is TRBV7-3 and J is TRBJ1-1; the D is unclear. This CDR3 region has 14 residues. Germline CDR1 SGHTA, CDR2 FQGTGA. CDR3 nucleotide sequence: TGTGCCAGCTTAAAGGGTGCCAAGTGGATTGAACACTTATTT. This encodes CASLKGAKWIEHLF.

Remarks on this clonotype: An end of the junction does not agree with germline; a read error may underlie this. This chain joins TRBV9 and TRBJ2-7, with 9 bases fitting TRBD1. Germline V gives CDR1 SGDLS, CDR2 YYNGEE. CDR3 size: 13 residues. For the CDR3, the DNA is TGCGCCAGCAGTGCCACAGGGGGCGACGAGCAGTACTTC. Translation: CASSATGGDEQYF. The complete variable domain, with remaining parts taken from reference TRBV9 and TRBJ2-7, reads DSGVTQTPKHLITATGQRVTLRCSPRSGDLSVYWYQQSLDQGLQFLIQYYNGEERAKGNILERFSAQQFPDLHSELNLSSLELGDSALYFCASSATGGDEQYFGPGTRLTVT.

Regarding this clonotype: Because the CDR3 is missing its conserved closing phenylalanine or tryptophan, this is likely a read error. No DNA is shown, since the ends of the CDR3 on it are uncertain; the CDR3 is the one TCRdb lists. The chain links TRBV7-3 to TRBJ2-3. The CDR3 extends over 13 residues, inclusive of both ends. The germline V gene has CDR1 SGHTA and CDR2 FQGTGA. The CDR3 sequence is CASSREANAVEHL.

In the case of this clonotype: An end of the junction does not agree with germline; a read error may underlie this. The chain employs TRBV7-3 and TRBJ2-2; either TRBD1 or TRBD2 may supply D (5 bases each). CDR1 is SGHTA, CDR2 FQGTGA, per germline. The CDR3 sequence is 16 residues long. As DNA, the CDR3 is TGTGCCAGCAGCCCACGTGAGGGGCGGAACACCGGGCAGCTGTTTTTT. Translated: CASSPREGRNTGQLFF.

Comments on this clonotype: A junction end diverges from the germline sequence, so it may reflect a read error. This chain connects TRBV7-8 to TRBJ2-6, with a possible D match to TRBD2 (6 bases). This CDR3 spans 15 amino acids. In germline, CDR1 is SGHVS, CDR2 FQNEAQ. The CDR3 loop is CASSLAGGGDTQLSF. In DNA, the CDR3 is TGTGCCAGCAGCTTAGCGGGAGGTGGCGATACGCAGCTTTCTTTC.

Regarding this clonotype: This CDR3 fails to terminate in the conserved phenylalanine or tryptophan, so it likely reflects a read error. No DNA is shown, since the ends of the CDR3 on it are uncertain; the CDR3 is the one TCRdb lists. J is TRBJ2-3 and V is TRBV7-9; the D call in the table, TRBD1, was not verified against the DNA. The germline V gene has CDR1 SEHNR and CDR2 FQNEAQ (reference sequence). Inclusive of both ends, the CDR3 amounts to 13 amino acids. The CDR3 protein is CASQGGGAAQHYV.

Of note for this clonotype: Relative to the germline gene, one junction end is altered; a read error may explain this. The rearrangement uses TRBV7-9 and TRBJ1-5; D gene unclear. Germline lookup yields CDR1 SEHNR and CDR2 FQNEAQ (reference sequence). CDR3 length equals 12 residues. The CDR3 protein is CASSAVAEPQHF. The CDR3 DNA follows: TGTGCCAGCAGCGCAGTAGCAGAGCCCCAGCACTTT.

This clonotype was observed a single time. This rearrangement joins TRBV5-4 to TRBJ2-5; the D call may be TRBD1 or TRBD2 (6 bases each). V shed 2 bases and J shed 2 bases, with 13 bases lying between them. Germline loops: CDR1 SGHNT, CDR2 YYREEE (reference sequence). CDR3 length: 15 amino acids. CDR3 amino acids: CASSFVKGGQETQYF. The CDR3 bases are TGTGCCAGCAGCTTTGTAAAGGGGGGACAAGAGACCCAGTACTTC.

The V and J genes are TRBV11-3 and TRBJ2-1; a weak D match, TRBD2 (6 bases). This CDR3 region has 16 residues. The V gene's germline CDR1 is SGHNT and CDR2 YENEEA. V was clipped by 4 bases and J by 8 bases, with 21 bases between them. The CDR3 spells CASSSEERRGSDEQFF. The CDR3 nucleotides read TGTGCCAGCAGCTCGGAAGAGCGCCGGGGGAGCGATGAGCAGTTCTTC.

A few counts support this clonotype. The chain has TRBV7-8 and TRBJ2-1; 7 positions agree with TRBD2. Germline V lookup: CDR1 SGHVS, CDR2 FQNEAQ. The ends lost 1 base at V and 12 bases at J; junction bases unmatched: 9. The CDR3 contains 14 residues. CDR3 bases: TGTGCCAGCAGCTTAGGCGGGGGTCCCAATACGCAGTTCTTC. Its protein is CASSLGGGPNTQFF.